The clone carrying this T cell receptor beta chain was observed at least ten times. Its antigen is as yet unknown. MiXCR was run by TCRdb on the 5' RACE reads, yielding one entry per CDR3 protein. The sample yields 200,000 to 300,000 distinct CDR3 sequences, roughly 25% seen once. These data belong to a study of CD8 T cells in ankylosing spondylitis. Study observations and caveats: Made up of roughly 8 highly homologous variants, a TCR beta motif appeared characteristic of ankylosing spondylitis blood.

This receptor was taken from a male donor with ankylosing spondylitis or in good health (not recorded which). The sample was blood, either unsorted or a sorted T cell fraction (not recorded which).

The CDR3 region has the DNA TGCAGTGCCACTCCATTTGGCAGCTCCTACGAGCAGTACTTC. Amino acid sequence: CSATPFGSSYEQYF. The chain carries TRBV20-1 and TRBJ2-7; no firm D call. The length of the CDR3 is 14 residues. The V end was cut by 6 bases, the J end by 0 bases, with 15 bases between. The germline V gene encodes CDR1 DFQATT and CDR2 SNEGSKA (reference sequence).